The 27 T cell receptor beta chains below come from one sample, sequenced in a study of T cells in localized non-small cell lung cancer. Libraries were prepared by immunoSEQ multiplex PCR; TCRdb keeps only in-frame clonotypes and omits some of them. The sample yields tens of thousands of clones, more than 70% seen once. The material was peripheral blood, obtained before any cancer treatment. The receptors derive from a female donor of 60 years or more with stage I lung adenocarcinoma.

Ten or more counts support this clone. This rearrangement joins TRBV6-1 to TRBJ1-3; D not resolved. This CDR3 contains 15 residues. Trimming stripped 3 bases from V and 2 bases from J, with 11 bases between. CDR1 is MNHNS and CDR2 is SASEGT in the germline V gene. The CDR3 sequence is CASSDSGYPGNTIYF. CDR3 DNA: TGTGCCAGCAGTGATTCGGGGTACCCTGGAAACACCATATATTTT.

The chain links TRBV28 to TRBJ1-6, with 7 bases aligning to TRBD1. After removal of 10 bases from V and 9 bases from J, the junction contained 15 bases not matched to a gene. This CDR3 comprises 15 residues. The V gene's germline CDR1 is MDHEN and CDR2 SYDVKM. Here the CDR3 DNA reads TGTGCCACCACAGAGGCGACAGGGCTTTTTTCACCCCTCCACTTT. The encoded protein is CATTEATGLFSPLHF. Supplemented by reference TRBV28 and TRBJ1-6, the full variable domain reads DVKVTQSSRYLVKRTGEKVFLECVQDMDHENMFWYRQDPGLGLRLIYFSYDVKMKEKGDIPEGYSVSREKKERFSLILESASTNQTSMYLCATTEATGLFSPLHFGNGTRLTVT.

This chain uses TRBV5-1 with TRBJ1-2; 7 positions agree with TRBD1. There are 14 residues in the CDR3. Trimming removed 5 bases from V and 5 bases from J; junction bases left unmatched: 9. Germline V gives CDR1 SGHRS, CDR2 YFSETQ. The DNA for the CDR3 is TGCGCCAGCAGACAACAGGGGTCTGGGTATGGCTACACCTTC. Protein: CASRQQGSGYGYTF.

This chain links TRBV18 with TRBJ1-4; D gene uncertain. V lost 6 bases and J 7 bases, leaving 15 bases between the germline ends. The CDR3 is 14 amino acids. The V gene's germline CDR1 is KGHSH and CDR2 LQKENI. CDR3 DNA sequence: TGTGCCAGCTCTCCTGAACAGTCGGGTGAAAAACTGTTTTTT. Its translation is CASSPEQSGEKLFF.

V and J are TRBV11-1 and TRBJ2-1, with no clear D. The germline V gene has CDR1 SGHAT and CDR2 FQDESV (reference sequence). Trimming shortened V by 7 bases and J by 0 bases, and 13 bases separated the two germline ends. The CDR3 is 15 residues long. This CDR3 reads CASTIQPSSYNEQFF. CDR3 DNA sequence: TGTGCCAGCACTATCCAGCCGAGCTCCTACAATGAGCAGTTCTTC.

CDR3 protein: CASTKLRGSQPQHF. The CDR3 region has the DNA TGTGCCAGCACTAAATTGAGGGGCAGTCAGCCCCAGCATTTT. V usage is TRBV6-5 and J usage is TRBJ1-5; D perhaps matches TRBD1 (5 bases). Germline CDR1 reads MNHEY; CDR2 reads SVGAGI. The CDR3 contains 14 residues. V shed 7 bases and J shed 6 bases, with 16 bases lying between them.

The V gene is TRBV7-2, the J gene TRBJ1-1; TRBD1 matches 8 bases. This CDR3 has 14 amino acids. Germline CDR1 SGHTA, CDR2 FQGNSA. Unmatched junction bases numbered 6, after V lost 5 bases and J lost 4 bases. The CDR3 nucleotides read TGTGCCAGCAGCCTGACAGGGGATCGCACTGAAGCTTTCTTT. Protein sequence: CASSLTGDRTEAFF. The full variable domain, with the rest looked up from reference TRBV7-2 and TRBJ1-1, is GAGVSQSPSNKVTEKGKDVELRCDPISGHTALYWYRQSLGQGLEFLIYFQGNSAPDKSGLPSDRFSAERTGGSVSTLTIQRTQQEDSAVYLCASSLTGDRTEAFFGQGTRLTVV.

The chain couples TRBV6-4 to TRBJ2-3, with TRBD2 identical over 10 bases. This CDR3 has 14 residues. Per germline, CDR1 MRHNA and CDR2 SNTAGT. J gave up 4 bases and V 2 bases, and 0 bases lay outside the gene matches. CDR3 sequence reads: CASSDTSGADTQYF. CDR3 nucleotides: TGTGCCAGCAGTGACACTAGCGGGGCAGATACGCAGTATTTT.

The chain combines TRBV19 with TRBJ2-5; D is unclear. This CDR3 has 14 amino acids. Germline CDR1 is LNHDA and CDR2 is SQIVND (reference sequence). V lost 5 bases to trimming and J lost 1 base, with 11 bases between them. CDR3 protein: CASSLRLRQETQYF. In DNA, the CDR3 is TGTGCCAGTAGTCTCCGACTTCGCCAAGAGACCCAGTACTTC.

The chain couples TRBV6-4 to TRBJ1-2, with TRBD1 matching 9 bases. In germline, CDR1 is MRHNA, CDR2 SNTAGT. The CDR3 loop spans 15 amino acids. V was clipped by 6 bases and J by 2 bases; unmatched bases: 7. This chain's CDR3 is CASRKTGGLNYGYTF. The CDR3, as DNA: TGTGCCAGCAGGAAGACAGGGGGGCTCAACTATGGCTACACCTTC.

This clone has more than one count but fewer than ten. The V and J genes are TRBV29-1 and TRBJ2-1; no clear D gene. This CDR3 is 10 amino acids long. Per the germline V gene, CDR1 is SQVTM and CDR2 is ANQGSEA. Trimming took 7 bases from V and 8 from J, leaving 9 bases between them. The CDR3 is CSASGHEQFF. DNA for the CDR3: TGCAGCGCGTCCGGCCATGAGCAGTTCTTC.

V usage is TRBV4-1 and J usage is TRBJ1-4; D may be TRBD1 (5 bases). Trimming shortened V by 5 bases and J by 4 bases, and 11 bases separated the two germline ends. There are 14 residues in the CDR3. Germline lookup yields CDR1 MGHRA and CDR2 YSYEKL. In nucleotides, the CDR3 is TGCGCCAGCAGCAGATTTACAGGTAATGAAAAACTGTTTTTT. Its translation is CASSRFTGNEKLFF.

V usage is TRBV30 and J usage is TRBJ1-2; TRBD1 agrees at 8 bases. The CDR3 totals 14 residues. Germline values: CDR1 GTSNPN, CDR2 SVGIG (reference sequence). After removal of 3 bases from V and 4 bases from J, the junction contained 7 bases not matched to a gene. The CDR3 DNA sequence: TGTGCCTGGAGAGCCAGGGGGCCCAGCTATGGCTACACCTTC. This gives the protein CAWRARGPSYGYTF. Full variable domain (outside the CDR3, taken from reference TRBV30 and TRBJ1-2): SQTIHQWPATLVQPVGSPLSLECTVEGTSNPNLYWYRQAAGRGLQLLFYSVGIGQISSEVPQNLSASRPQDRQFILSSKKLLLSDSGFYLCAWRARGPSYGYTFGSGTRLTVV.

The V call is TRBV5-1, the J call TRBJ2-2; 8 bases are shared with TRBD1. After removal of 4 bases from V and 1 base from J, the junction contained 3 bases not matched to a gene. The CDR3 consists of 15 residues. Germline V CDR1 and CDR2: SGHRS, YFSETQ. CDR3 nucleotide sequence: TGCGCCAGCAGCAGGGGACAGGAGAACACCGGGGAGCTGTTTTTT. Its translation: CASSRGQENTGELFF.

The chain joins TRBV11-3 to TRBJ2-3, with 11 bases lining up with TRBD1. CDR3 length equals 15 residues. V shed 5 bases and J 3 bases; nucleotides not matched to a gene: 4. The germline V gene encodes CDR1 SGHNT and CDR2 YENEEA. The CDR3 DNA sequence: TGTGCCAGCAGCCTCGGGACAGGGGGTACAGATACGCAGTATTTT. It encodes CASSLGTGGTDTQYF.

This clone has just one count. CDR3: CASSGMGGPGFSTGELFF. In DNA, the CDR3 is TGCGCCAGCAGCGGGATGGGAGGTCCGGGATTTAGTACCGGGGAGCTGTTTTTT. The chain recombines TRBV4-1 with TRBJ2-2, with D possibly matching TRBD2 (6 bases). Germline CDR1 and CDR2: MGHRA and YSYEKL. CDR3 length: 18 residues. V was clipped by 5 bases and J by 5 bases, with 24 bases between them.

The chain couples TRBV6-1 to TRBJ2-3; TRBD1 matches at 7 bases. J was trimmed by 0 bases and V by 9 bases; bases with no gene match: 6. The CDR3 has 14 residues. CDR1 MNHNS and CDR2 SASEGT come from the germline V gene. CDR3 residues: CASSGTDSTDTQYF. In DNA form, the CDR3 reads TGTGCCAGTTCCGGGACAGATAGCACAGATACGCAGTATTTT.

The CDR3 protein is CASSIEQGIGGEQYF. The CDR3 DNA reads as TGTGCCAGTAGTATAGAGCAGGGGATAGGCGGCGAGCAGTACTTC. The chain combines TRBV19 with TRBJ2-7, with TRBD1 as a possible D gene (6 bases). Per the germline V gene, CDR1 is LNHDA and CDR2 is SQIVND (reference sequence). Trimming took off 0 bases at V and 6 bases at J, with 15 bases between the two ends. The CDR3 extends over 15 amino acids.

The chain recombines TRBV6-1 with TRBJ2-1, with D perhaps TRBD2 (5 bases). The CDR3 sequence is 14 residues long. Germline CDR1 is MNHNS and CDR2 is SASEGT. The V end lost 6 bases, the J end lost 6 bases, and 15 bases lay between the germline ends. The CDR3, as DNA: TGTGCCAGCAGAAGAAGCGGAGCCATCAATGAGCAGTTCTTC. Translating gives CASRRSGAINEQFF.

The rearrangement links TRBV7-2 to TRBJ1-2, with 7 bases aligning to TRBD1. Germline CDR1 SGHTA, CDR2 FQGNSA. The CDR3 has 13 residues. V lost 5 bases and J lost 3; bases outside the gene matches: 3. CDR3 amino acids: CASSPGTDYGYTF. The CDR3 DNA is TGTGCCAGCAGCCCCGGGACAGACTATGGCTACACCTTC.

This chain joins TRBV2 and TRBJ2-7, with D possibly being TRBD1 (6 bases). CDR1 SNHLY and CDR2 FYNNEI come from the germline V gene. The V gene lost 10 bases and the J gene lost 0 bases, with 13 bases spanning the gap. The CDR3 is 13 residues long. CDR3 nucleotides: TGTGCCACCCGACAGGACCGCTCCTACGAGCAGTACTTC. Its protein product is CATRQDRSYEQYF.

The chain combines TRBV28 with TRBJ1-1; D is unclear. Trimming removed 4 bases from V and 1 base from J, with 10 bases in between. Germline V gives CDR1 MDHEN, CDR2 SYDVKM. This CDR3 spans 14 amino acids. CDR3 residues: CASSSHAGNTEAFF. The CDR3 region has the DNA TGTGCCAGCAGTTCCCACGCCGGGAACACTGAAGCTTTCTTT.

The rearrangement joins TRBV7-2 to TRBJ2-3, with D unclear. The CDR3 consists of 13 residues. V was trimmed by 1 base and J by 1 base, leaving 3 bases between them. Germline V gives CDR1 SGHTA, CDR2 FQGNSA. CDR3 loop: CASSLVRTDTQYF. The CDR3, as DNA: TGTGCCAGCAGCTTAGTTCGCACAGATACGCAGTATTTT.

The gene calls are TRBV5-4 and TRBJ2-3; D perhaps matches TRBD1 (6 bases). Trimming shortened V by 2 bases and J by 2 bases, and 15 bases separated the two germline ends. In germline, CDR1 is SGHNT, CDR2 YYREEE (reference sequence). This CDR3 is built from 16 residues. CDR3 DNA sequence: TGTGCCAGCAGCTTTCAGTTCAGGACAGCCACAGATACGCAGTATTTT. This encodes CASSFQFRTATDTQYF.

The V and J genes are TRBV28 and TRBJ2-5; TRBD1 matches at 8 bases. CDR1 and CDR2 (germline): MDHEN, SYDVKM. Trimming cost V 5 bases and J 6 bases; bases outside gene matches: 11. There are 15 residues in the CDR3. CDR3 protein: CASSNTGQGLQTQYF. The CDR3 DNA is TGTGCCAGCAGTAATACCGGACAGGGCTTGCAGACCCAGTACTTC.

The chain couples TRBV5-1 to TRBJ2-1; 9 nucleotides line up with TRBD2. CDR3 length equals 15 residues. The trim removed 2 bases at V and 5 bases at J, leaving 5 bases unmatched. The V gene's germline CDR1 is SGHRS and CDR2 YFSETQ. This CDR3 is CASSFRLAANNEQFF. In DNA, the CDR3 is TGCGCCAGCAGCTTCCGACTAGCGGCTAACAATGAGCAGTTCTTC.

The chain combines TRBV30 with TRBJ1-2; no definite D call. The germline V and J ends were trimmed by 4 bases and 2 bases, with 5 bases remaining between them. The V gene's germline CDR1 is GTSNPN and CDR2 SVGIG (reference sequence). The CDR3 sequence is 11 residues long. CDR3 amino acids: CAWTENYGYTF. The DNA of the CDR3 is TGTGCCTGGACAGAGAACTATGGCTACACCTTC.